The next 2 T cell receptor beta chains were all read from a single sample in a study of T cells after yellow fever vaccination. Each CDR3 protein is one row after TCRdb ran MiXCR on the 5' RACE reads. The table includes around 320,000 distinct CDR3 sequences, 3.5% to 4.5% detected once. The sample was PBMCs, taken 15 days after the yellow fever booster vaccination. The receptor set was obtained from a man aged 18 to 29 who received the YFV17D yellow fever vaccine.

This clonotype showed up many times. The chain has TRBV12-3 or TRBV12-4 and TRBJ2-4; no reliable D call. The CDR3 spans 14 residues. The ends were cut back, 8 bases at V and 7 bases at J, with 18 bases in the middle. CDR3 nucleotides: TGTGCCAGCGCCCGCAACCAGGTCGGGAACATTCAGTACTTC. Translated: CASARNQVGNIQYF.

CDR3 amino acids: CASSVAPSTDTQYF. CDR3 nucleotides: TGTGCCAGCAGCGTAGCGCCTAGCACAGATACGCAGTATTTT. The chain is built from TRBV9 and TRBJ2-3; D is ambiguous. Trimming left V 0 bases short and J 0 bases short, with 5 bases between. In germline, CDR1 is SGDLS, CDR2 YYNGEE. There are 14 residues in the CDR3.